This passage covers 7 T cell receptor beta chains from one sample sequenced in a study of spatial heterogeneity in lung cancer. TCRdb ran MiXCR on the 5' RACE reads and lists one entry per CDR3 protein. The sample has roughly 49,000 distinct CDR3 sequences, roughly 7% seen once; the top ten hold approximately 2.9%. Time point: sample taken at primary tumor resection. Whole RNA, which was extracted from tumor, nontumor lung tissue or frozen PBMC, was sequenced without any cell sorting. This specimen was PBMCs, taken at surgery. The origin of the receptors is a female donor with early-stage non-small cell lung cancer.

Many counts were recorded for this clonotype. The V gene is TRBV14, the J gene TRBJ2-7; no clear D gene. CDR3 length equals 11 residues. The V end lost 2 bases, the J end lost 3 bases, and 2 bases lay between the germline ends. Looked up from germline, CDR1 is SGHDN and CDR2 is FVKESK. The CDR3 spells CASSQFYEQYF. The CDR3 DNA reads TGTGCCAGCAGCCAATTCTACGAGCAGTACTTC. The whole variable domain, filled in from reference TRBV14 and TRBJ2-7, reads EAGVTQFPSHSVIEKGQTVTLRCDPISGHDNLYWYRRVMGKEIKFLLHFVKESKQDESGMPNNRFLAERTGGTYSTLKVQPAELEDSGVYFCASSQFYEQYFGPGTRLTVT.

Details on this clonotype: Given a much more abundant clone one base away, this may be a read error. This chain uses TRBV12-3 or TRBV12-4 with TRBJ2-3; a possible D gene is TRBD2 (6 bases). Trimming left V 6 bases short and J 1 base short, with 17 bases between. The CDR3 sequence is 16 residues long. The CDR3 DNA is TGTGCCAGCAGCCCTGGTCGGGACTGGTGCACAGATACGCAGTATTTT. Its protein is CASSPGRDWCTDTQYF.

This clonotype has ten or more counts. V is TRBV20-1 and J is TRBJ1-2, with D unclear. Trimming stripped 1 base from V and 4 bases from J, with 16 bases between. The CDR3 extends over 15 amino acids. Germline V gene data show CDR1 as DFQATT and CDR2 as SNEGSKA (reference sequence). As DNA, the CDR3 is TGCAGTGCTAGAGCAGGCCACCTCGCGAGCTATGGCTACACCTTC. This sequence encodes CSARAGHLASYGYTF.

This clonotype showed up many times. The rearrangement links TRBV28 to TRBJ2-1; TRBD2 might be the D (6 bases). Germline-derived CDR1 and CDR2 are MDHEN and SYDVKM. CDR3 size: 16 residues. V shed 7 bases and J shed 3 bases, with 19 bases lying between them. The CDR3 reads CASTPPYGGVYNEQFF. Here the CDR3 DNA reads TGTGCCAGCACCCCACCTTACGGGGGAGTCTACAATGAGCAGTTCTTC.

The sample holds many counts of this clonotype. The rearrangement uses TRBV28 and TRBJ2-1; 16 bases are shared with TRBD2. The V segment lost 4 bases and the J segment 8 bases; nucleotides outside the gene matches: 5. The germline gives CDR1 MDHEN, CDR2 SYDVKM. The CDR3 runs to 16 residues. The CDR3 sequence: CASSWGLAGGRYEQFF. CDR3 in DNA: TGTGCCAGCAGTTGGGGACTAGCGGGGGGGCGATATGAGCAGTTCTTC.

Concerning this clonotype itself: A read error is possible here, since a much larger clone lies one base away. This rearrangement joins TRBV5-4 to TRBJ2-4; 7 bases line up with TRBD2. After removal of 4 bases from V and 3 bases from J, the junction contained 4 bases not matched to a gene. This CDR3 is built from 14 residues. Germline-derived CDR1 and CDR2 are SGHNT and YYREEE (reference sequence). CDR3 protein: CASSLPGGKNIQYF. The CDR3 nucleotides are TGTGCCAGCAGCCTCCCGGGGGGCAAAAACATTCAGTACTTC.

V is TRBV29-1 and J is TRBJ1-4; D is ambiguous. The V gene's germline CDR1 is SQVTM and CDR2 ANQGSEA. The CDR3 has 11 amino acids. V dropped 3 bases and J dropped 8 bases, with 7 bases sitting between them. This CDR3 is CSVDRGEKLFF. In DNA, the CDR3 is TGCAGCGTTGACCGAGGGGAAAAACTGTTTTTT.